These 19 T cell receptor beta chains were all obtained from the same sample, sequenced in a study of patients and donors after allogeneic stem cell transplantation. TCRdb ran MiXCR on the RT-PCR reads and lists one entry per CDR3 protein. Among around 23,000 distinct CDR3 sequences, roughly 30% were seen once, and the ten largest hold 48%. The sample consisted of blood, either unsorted or a sorted T cell fraction (not recorded which). The receptors originated from a human donor who was either an allogeneic HSCT recipient or a stem cell or donor lymphocyte infusion donor (not recorded which). It is not recorded whose cells these are; they may come from a transplant donor.

In its sample, this clonotype was seen a few times. The J gene is TRBJ1-2, the V gene TRBV7-2, with D unclear. The germline CDR1 and CDR2 sequences are SGHTA and FQGNSA. The CDR3 is 14 residues long. Trimming removed 2 bases from V and 5 bases from J, with 12 bases in between. The CDR3 sequence: CASSLLRAGYGYTF. CDR3 coding DNA: TGTGCCAGCAGCTTACTCCGGGCGGGGTATGGCTACACCTTC.

This clonotype was picked up a small number of times. The chain uses TRBV12-3 or TRBV12-4 and TRBJ2-1; TRBD2 might be the D (6 bases). V was clipped by 6 bases and J by 9 bases, with 15 bases between them. The CDR3 totals 13 residues. The CDR3 DNA follows: TGTGCCAGCAGCCTCGGGAGCCTGGGTGAGCAGTTCTTC. Translated, it gives CASSLGSLGEQFF.

The chain employs TRBV20-1 and TRBJ1-6; the D is unclear. V was pared by 6 bases and J by 6 bases, with 15 bases between. The CDR3 loop spans 14 amino acids. CDR1 and CDR2 (germline): DFQATT, SNEGSKA (reference sequence). The CDR3 loop reads CSAGPAYSNSPLHF. For the CDR3, the DNA is TGCAGTGCCGGGCCTGCGTACTCTAATTCACCCCTCCACTTT.

In its sample, this clonotype was seen a few times. V usage is TRBV5-1 and J usage is TRBJ2-3, with 10 positions matching TRBD2. V dropped 4 bases and J dropped 0; count of bases not matched to a gene: 5. This CDR3 spans 16 amino acids. In germline, CDR1 is SGHRS, CDR2 YFSETQ. The CDR3 here is CASSPGTSVSTDTQYF. The CDR3 coding sequence is TGCGCCAGCAGCCCTGGGACTAGCGTGAGCACAGATACGCAGTATTTT.

In its sample, this clonotype is medium-sized. The rearrangement links TRBV12-3 or TRBV12-4 to TRBJ1-2, with D uncertain. The CDR3 is 12 residues long. Trimming shortened V by 5 bases and J by 6 bases, and 10 bases separated the two germline ends. As DNA, the CDR3 is TGTGCCAGCAGTCGATTAGGAGATGGCTACACCTTC. This sequence encodes CASSRLGDGYTF.

Worth noting for this clonotype: This may stem from a read error, because a much larger clone lies one nucleotide away. V gene TRBV20-1 combines with J gene TRBJ1-1; D is undetermined. Germline-derived CDR1 and CDR2 are DFQATT and SNEGSKA (reference sequence). The CDR3 runs to 11 residues. Trimming removed 6 bases at V and 1 base at J, with 6 bases between. This CDR3 reads CSANRNTEAFF. In DNA form, the CDR3 reads TGCAGTGCAAATCGGAACACTGAAGCTTTCTTT.

This clonotype was seen a handful of times. The CDR3 region has the DNA TGTGCCAGCAGTGATAGGGGGGCCACTGAAGCTTTCTTT. This translates into CASSDRGATEAFF. J is TRBJ1-1 and V is TRBV25-1; D is possibly TRBD1 (6 bases). CDR3 length: 13 amino acids. V lost 3 bases and J lost 4, with 9 bases in between. CDR1 and CDR2 from the germline V gene are MGHDK and SYGVNS.

The chain recombines TRBV9 with TRBJ1-2; D call uncertain. V gave up 0 bases and J gave up 0 bases, with 6 bases separating them. Germline loops: CDR1 SGDLS, CDR2 YYNGEE. The CDR3 runs to 14 residues. CDR3 sequence: CASSVGASNYGYTF. The CDR3 region has the DNA TGTGCCAGCAGCGTAGGAGCCTCTAACTATGGCTACACCTTC.

The chain uses TRBV6-2 or TRBV6-3 and TRBJ1-5, with 8 bases lining up with TRBD1. The trim removed 2 bases at V and 2 bases at J, leaving 2 bases unmatched. The CDR3 loop spans 15 amino acids. The germline V gene has CDR1 MNHEY and CDR2 SVGEGT. Here the CDR3 reads CASSYDRGRNQPQHF. CDR3 bases: TGTGCCAGCAGTTACGACAGGGGACGCAATCAGCCCCAGCATTTT.

The rearrangement links TRBV2 to TRBJ1-6, with a weak D call TRBD1 (5 bases). Germline V gene lookup returns CDR1 SNHLY and CDR2 FYNNEI. V lost 6 bases and J lost 6, with 15 bases in between. The CDR3 loop spans 15 amino acids. CDR3 bases: TGTGCCAGCAGCCCCACCAGCGGGGGTAATTCACCCCTCCACTTT. Its translation: CASSPTSGGNSPLHF.

V is TRBV7-3 and J is TRBJ2-3; unclear D gene. Germline CDR1 reads SGHTA; CDR2 reads FQGTGA. V lost 2 bases, J lost 2 bases, and 11 bases lay in between. The CDR3 has 15 amino acids. In nucleotides, the CDR3 is TGTGCCAGCAGCTTAGGTCAGAGCCTCACAGATACGCAGTATTTT. It specifies CASSLGQSLTDTQYF.

This chain links TRBV7-9 with TRBJ1-4; D not certain. V lost 4 bases and J lost 4, with 13 bases in between. The CDR3 has 15 amino acids. Looked up from germline, CDR1 is SEHNR and CDR2 is FQNEAQ (reference sequence). CDR3 in amino acids: CASSSDRTLNEKLFF. The CDR3 bases are TGTGCCAGCAGCTCAGACCGGACCCTTAATGAAAAACTGTTTTTT.

This clonotype was picked up many times. The V gene is TRBV7-2, the J gene TRBJ1-2; the D is unclear. The CDR3 sequence is 13 residues long. V lost 5 bases, J lost 8 bases, and 15 bases lay in between. Germline CDR1 is SGHTA and CDR2 is FQGNSA. As DNA, the CDR3 is TGTGCCAGCAGCCTAGGGTTTCAATTAGGCTACACCTTC. This encodes CASSLGFQLGYTF.

This clonotype was counted ten times or more. The chain recombines TRBV4-3 with TRBJ1-1; TRBD1 matches 8 bases. The CDR3 sequence is 14 residues long. CDR1 and CDR2 from the germline V gene are LGHNA and YSLEER. Trimming at V came to 2 bases and at J to 1 base, leaving 0 bases not matched to a gene. CDR3 sequence reads: CASSQTGGNTEAFF. The CDR3 DNA is TGCGCCAGCAGCCAAACAGGGGGGAACACTGAAGCTTTCTTT.

The chain uses TRBV12-3 or TRBV12-4 and TRBJ2-3; 8 nucleotides line up with TRBD2. The CDR3 contains 15 residues. With 0 bases clipped from V and 1 base from J, the junction kept 0 bases outside the gene matches. CDR3 loop: CASSLAAGGTDTQYF. The CDR3 bases are TGTGCCAGCAGTTTAGCAGCGGGGGGCACAGATACGCAGTATTTT.

Note on this clonotype: The conserved closing phenylalanine or tryptophan is absent in this CDR3, likely reflecting a read error. CDR3 nucleotides: TGTGCCAGCAGCCACCGGGACAGTGACTACGAGCAGTACTCC. This encodes CASSHRDSDYEQYS. The gene calls are TRBV7-3 and TRBJ2-7, with 7 bases matching TRBD1. Germline CDR1 reads SGHTA; CDR2 reads FQGTGA. The CDR3 spans 14 residues. Unmatched junction bases numbered 7, after V lost 5 bases and J lost 3 bases.

This clonotype has a count of ten or more. The chain recombines TRBV20-1 with TRBJ1-2; no definite D call. CDR1 is DFQATT and CDR2 is SNEGSKA in the germline V gene (reference sequence). The V gene lost 1 base and the J gene lost 4 bases, with 13 bases spanning the gap. The CDR3 runs to 14 residues. CDR3 nucleotides: TGCAGTGCTAGAGGTACAGCTTCTATCTATGGCTACACCTTC. This codes for CSARGTASIYGYTF.

V and J are TRBV6-5 and TRBJ1-5, with D possibly TRBD1 on 6 matching bases. V lost 5 bases to trimming and J lost 0 bases, with 14 bases between them. CDR1 is MNHEY, CDR2 SVGAGI, per germline. The CDR3 loop spans 16 amino acids. CDR3 DNA sequence: TGTGCCAGCAGTCCCTTTCGGGACATTAGCAATCAGCCCCAGCATTTT. Its protein product is CASSPFRDISNQPQHF.

This clonotype was seen a handful of times. The CDR3 here is CASRFAGGRNQPQHF. As DNA, the CDR3 is TGTGCCAGCAGGTTCGCGGGAGGACGGAATCAGCCCCAGCATTTT. The chain recombines TRBV12-3 or TRBV12-4 with TRBJ1-5; D is unclear. The CDR3 consists of 15 residues. Trimming took off 6 bases at V and 4 bases at J, with 16 bases between the two ends.